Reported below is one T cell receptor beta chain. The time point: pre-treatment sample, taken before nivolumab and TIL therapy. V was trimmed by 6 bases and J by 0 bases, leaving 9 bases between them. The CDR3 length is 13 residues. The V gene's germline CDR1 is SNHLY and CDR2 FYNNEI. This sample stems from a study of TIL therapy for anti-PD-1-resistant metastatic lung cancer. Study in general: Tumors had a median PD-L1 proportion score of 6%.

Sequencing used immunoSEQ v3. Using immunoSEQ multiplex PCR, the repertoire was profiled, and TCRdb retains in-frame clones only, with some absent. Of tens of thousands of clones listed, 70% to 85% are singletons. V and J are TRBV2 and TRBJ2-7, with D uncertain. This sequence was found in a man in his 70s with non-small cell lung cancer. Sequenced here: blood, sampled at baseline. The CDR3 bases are TGTGCCAGCAGGGGCCAGGCCTCCTACGAGCAGTACTTC. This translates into CASRGQASYEQYF.